This T cell receptor (beta chain) appears in the sequencing data of a study of OX40 agonist ivuxolimab in advanced cancers. Study-wide results and caveats: The average count of expanded clones was higher among CD8+ T cells than among CD4+.

The length of the CDR3 is 14 residues. Trimming took off 0 bases at V and 3 bases at J, with 9 bases between the two ends. The germline V gene has CDR1 SGHAT and CDR2 FQNNGV. Notes on this clone: What it binds is not known.

Sequencing used immunoSEQ multiplex PCR; TCRdb keeps in-frame clones, though not all of them. Found here are 60,000 to 80,000 clones, 84% of them singletons; the top ten hold 1.5% to 2%. Excluded were patients having autoimmune disease history or systemic immunosuppression. This clonotype originated in an adult with an advanced solid tumor such as melanoma, head and neck, liver or kidney cancer. The chain carries TRBV11-2 and TRBJ2-7; the D is unclear. This material consisted of CD4+ or CD8+ T cells sorted from blood, taken in a trial of the OX40 agonist ivuxolimab. CDR3 nucleotides: TGTGCCAGCAGCTTAGATCCGGGCGGCTACGAGCAGTACTTC. Residues: CASSLDPGGYEQYF.